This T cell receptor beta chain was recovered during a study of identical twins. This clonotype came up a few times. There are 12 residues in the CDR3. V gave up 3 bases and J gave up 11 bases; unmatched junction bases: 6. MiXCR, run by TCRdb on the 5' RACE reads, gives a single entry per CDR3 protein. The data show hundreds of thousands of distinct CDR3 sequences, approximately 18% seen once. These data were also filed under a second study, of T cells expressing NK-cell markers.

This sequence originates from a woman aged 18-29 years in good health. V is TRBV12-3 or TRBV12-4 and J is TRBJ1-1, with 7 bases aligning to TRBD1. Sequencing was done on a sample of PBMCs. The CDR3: CASSFDPTGAFF. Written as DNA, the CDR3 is TGTGCCAGCAGTTTCGATCCGACAGGGGCTTTCTTT.